This T cell receptor beta chain was retrieved from a study of monozygotic twins with inflammatory bowel disease. Whole-study findings and limits: Patient repertoire variability may have increased through differing immunosuppressive treatments. IBD patients showed reduced TCRbeta diversity (inverse Simpson) versus healthy co-twins.

The cDNA of both the TCRalpha and TCRbeta chains was subjected to two nested PCRs of about 15 and 9 cycles. Reanalyzing the 5' RACE reads, TCRdb keeps one entry per CDR3 protein, without DNA. The sample's table shows about 380,000 distinct CDR3 sequences. Worth noting for this clonotype: As yet, its antigen is unknown.

The receptor was isolated from a human donor with ulcerative colitis or Crohn's disease, or a healthy co-twin of an affected twin (not recorded which). Sequences were obtained from blood.

The CDR3 sequence: CASSLADRSSYNSPLHF. This rearrangement joins TRBV5-1 to TRBJ1-6; no DNA is available, so the TRBD1 call from TCRdb remains unchecked. This CDR3 is built from 17 residues. The germline V gene has CDR1 SGHRS and CDR2 YFSETQ.